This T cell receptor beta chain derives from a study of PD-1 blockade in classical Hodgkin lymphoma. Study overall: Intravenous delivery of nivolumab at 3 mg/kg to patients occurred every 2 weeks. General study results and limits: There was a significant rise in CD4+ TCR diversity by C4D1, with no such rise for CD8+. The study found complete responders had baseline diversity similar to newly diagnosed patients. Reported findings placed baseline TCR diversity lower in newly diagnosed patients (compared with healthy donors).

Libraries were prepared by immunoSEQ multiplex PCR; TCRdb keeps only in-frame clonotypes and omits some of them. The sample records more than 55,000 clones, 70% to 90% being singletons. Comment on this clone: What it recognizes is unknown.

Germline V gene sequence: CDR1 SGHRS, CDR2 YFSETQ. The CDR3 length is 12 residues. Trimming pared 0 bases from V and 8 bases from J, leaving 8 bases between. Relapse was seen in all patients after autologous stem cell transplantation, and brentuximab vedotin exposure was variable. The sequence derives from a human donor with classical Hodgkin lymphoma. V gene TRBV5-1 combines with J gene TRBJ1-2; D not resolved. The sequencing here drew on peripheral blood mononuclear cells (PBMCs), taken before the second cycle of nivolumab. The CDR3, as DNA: TGCGCCAGCAGCTTGGGGACCTGGGGCTACACCTTC. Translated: CASSLGTWGYTF.